This T cell receptor beta chain was sequenced for a study of blood T cell repertoires in COVID-19 (dated by TCRdb to 2020 to 2021). About the investigation overall: Collaborator samples came from the United States, Italy and Spain and covered acute and convalescent phases of COVID-19. The material from the prospective study consisted of cDNA or gDNA derived from T cells, B-cell-depleted T cells, or PBMCs. The dataset comprised deeply sampled blood TCRbeta repertoires from subjects exposed to, actively infected with, or recovered from COVID-19. A freely available public database, intended as a resource for researchers studying the immune response to SARS-CoV-2, is where the repertoires were released. The samples were drawn from the first 160 participants of the ongoing ImmuneRACE study and from 1,254 subjects provided by 6 global collaborators. Sample metadata almost always included a de-identified subject ID, COVID-19 status, age in years and sex. Where HLA class I and class II types were available, the types were taken from metadata supplied by the sample provider, not from assay-based typing. General findings and caveats noted by the study authors: The quantity of clinical and demographic metadata differed by source and by participant and was supplied without curation.

Each collaborating institution followed its own protocols to collect whole blood in K2EDTA tubes. For TCRbeta analysis, collaborators shipped samples in one of three forms: frozen whole blood, isolated PBMCs, or DNA extracted from either of those sample types. The germline V gene provides CDR1 KGHSY and CDR2 FQNENV. Its CDR3 holds 13 amino acids, cysteine through phenylalanine. The CDR3 DNA has 39 bases and is translated from base 1. V loses 1 base of germline sequence and J loses 7 bases, and the interval between the two ends is 9 bases. Regarding this clone: It lacks a known antigen. No base quality values were provided; no much bigger clone lies one nucleotide off.

TCRbeta CDR3 regions were amplified from genomic DNA using the immunoSEQ Assay, a bias-controlled multiplex PCR. From the authors' description of their analysis: Nucleated cell counts per sample were estimated from amplification of reference gene primers within the assay. Sequence reads were collapsed and filtered to measure the absolute abundance of every unique TCRbeta CDR3 rearrangement. For each sample, productive Simpson clonality was calculated as the square root of Simpson's diversity index across productive rearrangements. TCRdb holds this immuneACCESS table with in-frame rearrangements only. Some clones are missing; in checked studies, unresolved V genes explain under half, and the rest has no known cause. From that table come the V and J calls and clone size; the DNA was used to work out D and trimming. The sample yields about 62,000 clones; 85% to 90% were counted once. Under 4.5% of the sample lies in the top ten.

The sequence derives from a human donor in a cohort sampled during active COVID-19. The sample consisted of peripheral blood. The V and J genes are TRBV16 and TRBJ2-3; the D gene is perhaps TRBD2, from 6 matching bases. The DNA is as follows: TGTGCCAGCAGCCAATGGGGGGACCATACGCAGTATTTT. It is translated as CASSQWGDHTQYF. The full variable domain, with segments outside the CDR3 supplied by the reference TRBV16 and TRBJ2-3 proteins, appears as GEEVAQTPKHLVRGEGQKAKLYCAPIKGHSYVFWYQQVLKNEFKFLISFQNENVFDETGMPKERFSAKCLPNSPCSLEIQATKLEDSAVYFCASSQWGDHTQYFGPGTRLTVL.